This TCR beta chain was found in a study of spatial heterogeneity in lung cancer. Germline V CDR1 and CDR2: SGHVS, FNYEAQ. The CDR3 spans 16 residues. V dropped 5 bases and J dropped 0 bases, with 13 bases sitting between them. Time point here: blood at routine non-recurrence follow-up after resection. In TCRdb, the 5' RACE reads were re-called with MiXCR into one record per CDR3 protein. The table lists roughly 70,000 distinct CDR3 sequences, roughly 9% of them singletons. This clonotype has a count of ten or more. The material was PBMCs, obtained at follow-up. The chain couples TRBV7-6 to TRBJ2-2; D remains unclear. The source of this sequence is a female donor with early-stage non-small cell lung cancer. Written as DNA, the CDR3 is TGTGCCAGCAGCCAATACTCAGGTTCGAACACCGGGGAGCTGTTTTTT. Residues: CASSQYSGSNTGELFF.